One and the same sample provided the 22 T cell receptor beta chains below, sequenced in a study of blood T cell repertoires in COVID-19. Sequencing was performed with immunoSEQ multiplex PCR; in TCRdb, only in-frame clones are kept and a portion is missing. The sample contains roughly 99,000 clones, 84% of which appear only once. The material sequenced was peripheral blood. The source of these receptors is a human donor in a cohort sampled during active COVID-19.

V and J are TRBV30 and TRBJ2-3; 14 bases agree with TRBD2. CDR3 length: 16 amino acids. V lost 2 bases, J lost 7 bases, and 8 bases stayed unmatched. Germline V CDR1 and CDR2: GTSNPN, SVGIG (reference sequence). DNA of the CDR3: TGTGCCTGGAGTCGCGGACTAGCGGGAGGTGTGAATACGCAGTATTTT. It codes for CAWSRGLAGGVNTQYF.

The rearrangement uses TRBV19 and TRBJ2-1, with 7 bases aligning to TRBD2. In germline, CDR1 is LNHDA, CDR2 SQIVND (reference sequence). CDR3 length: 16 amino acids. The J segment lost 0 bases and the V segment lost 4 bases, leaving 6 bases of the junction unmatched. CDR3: CASSKPLADSYNEQFF. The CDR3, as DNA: TGTGCCAGTAGTAAACCTCTAGCGGACTCCTACAATGAGCAGTTCTTC.

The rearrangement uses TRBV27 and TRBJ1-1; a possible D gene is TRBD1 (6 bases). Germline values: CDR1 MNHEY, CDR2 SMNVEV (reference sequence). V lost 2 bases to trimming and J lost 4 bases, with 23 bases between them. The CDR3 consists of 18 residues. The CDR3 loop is CASSLGVGGARTSTEAFF. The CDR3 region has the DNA TGTGCCAGCAGTTTAGGAGTAGGGGGGGCGCGGACGAGCACTGAAGCTTTCTTT.

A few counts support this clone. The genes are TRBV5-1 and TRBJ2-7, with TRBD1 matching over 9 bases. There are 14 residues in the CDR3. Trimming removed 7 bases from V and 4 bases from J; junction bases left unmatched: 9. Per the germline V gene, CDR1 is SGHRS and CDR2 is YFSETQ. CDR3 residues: CASRPGQGGYEQYV. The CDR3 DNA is TGCGCCAGCCGCCCGGGACAGGGAGGTTACGAGCAGTACGTC.

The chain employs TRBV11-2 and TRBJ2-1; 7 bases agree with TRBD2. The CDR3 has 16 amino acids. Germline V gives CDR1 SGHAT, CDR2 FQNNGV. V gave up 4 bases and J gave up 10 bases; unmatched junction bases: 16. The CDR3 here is CASSSQVGGGIGEQFF. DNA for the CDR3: TGTGCCAGCAGCTCCCAAGTCGGCGGGGGAATCGGGGAGCAGTTCTTC.

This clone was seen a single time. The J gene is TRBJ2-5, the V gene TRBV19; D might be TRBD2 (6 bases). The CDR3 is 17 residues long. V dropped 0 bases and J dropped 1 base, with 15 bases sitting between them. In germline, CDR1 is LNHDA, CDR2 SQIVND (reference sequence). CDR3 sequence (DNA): TGTGCCAGTAGTATAGATCTATTCGGGGGTACCCAAGAGACCCAGTACTTC. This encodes CASSIDLFGGTQETQYF.

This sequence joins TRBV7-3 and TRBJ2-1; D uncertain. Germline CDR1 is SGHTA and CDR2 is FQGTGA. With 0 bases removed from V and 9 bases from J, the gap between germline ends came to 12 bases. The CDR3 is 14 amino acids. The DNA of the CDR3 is TGTGCCAGCAGCTTAACGATGGGTAGCAGTGAGCAGTTCTTC. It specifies CASSLTMGSSEQFF.

CDR3 residues: CASSLEGLAGDTQYF. The CDR3 DNA is TGTGCCAGCAGCTTAGAAGGACTAGCGGGAGATACGCAGTATTTT. The rearrangement joins TRBV7-9 to TRBJ2-3; the match to TRBD2 covers 11 bases. Per the germline V gene, CDR1 is SEHNR and CDR2 is FQNEAQ (reference sequence). The CDR3 spans 15 residues. V dropped 1 base and J dropped 5; count of bases not matched to a gene: 2.

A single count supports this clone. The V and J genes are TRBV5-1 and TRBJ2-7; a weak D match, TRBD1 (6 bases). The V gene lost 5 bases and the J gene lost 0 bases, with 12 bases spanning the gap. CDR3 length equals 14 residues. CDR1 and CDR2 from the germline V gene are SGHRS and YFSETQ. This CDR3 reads CASRRTESSYEQYF. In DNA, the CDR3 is TGCGCCAGCAGAAGGACAGAGAGCTCCTACGAGCAGTACTTC.

The CDR3 nucleotides read TGTGCCAGAGAACAGGGGGTGGTTGGTTGGGAGACCCAGTACTTC. Its translation: CAREQGVVGWETQYF. The chain couples TRBV21-1 to TRBJ2-5; the tabulated D call, TRBD1, remains unverified against the DNA. TRBV21-1 is assigned pseudogene status. The CDR3 length is 15 residues.

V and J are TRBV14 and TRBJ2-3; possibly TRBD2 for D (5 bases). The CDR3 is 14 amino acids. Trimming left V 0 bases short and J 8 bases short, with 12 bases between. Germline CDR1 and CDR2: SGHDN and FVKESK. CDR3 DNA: TGTGCCAGCAGCCAAGAAACGGGAACGAGTACGCAGTATTTT. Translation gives CASSQETGTSTQYF.

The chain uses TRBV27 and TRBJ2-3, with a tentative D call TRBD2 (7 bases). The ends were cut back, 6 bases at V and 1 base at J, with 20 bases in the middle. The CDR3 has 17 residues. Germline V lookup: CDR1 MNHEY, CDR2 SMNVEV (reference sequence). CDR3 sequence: CASSPIGGRTGTDTQYF. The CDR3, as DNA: TGTGCCAGCAGCCCTATCGGGGGGCGAACAGGCACAGATACGCAGTATTTT.

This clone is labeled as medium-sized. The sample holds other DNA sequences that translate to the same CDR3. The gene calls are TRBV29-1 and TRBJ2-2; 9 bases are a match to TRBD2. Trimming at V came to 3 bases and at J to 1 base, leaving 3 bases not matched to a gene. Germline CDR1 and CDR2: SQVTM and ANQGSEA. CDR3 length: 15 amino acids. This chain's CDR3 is CSVELAGRNTGELFF. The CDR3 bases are TGCAGCGTTGAGCTAGCGGGGAGGAACACCGGGGAGCTGTTTTTT.

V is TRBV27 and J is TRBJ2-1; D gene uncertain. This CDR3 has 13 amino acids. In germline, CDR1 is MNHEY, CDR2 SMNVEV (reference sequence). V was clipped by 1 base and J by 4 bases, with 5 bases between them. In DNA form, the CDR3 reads TGTGCCAGCAGTTTATATTCATACAATGAGCAGTTCTTC. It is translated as CASSLYSYNEQFF.

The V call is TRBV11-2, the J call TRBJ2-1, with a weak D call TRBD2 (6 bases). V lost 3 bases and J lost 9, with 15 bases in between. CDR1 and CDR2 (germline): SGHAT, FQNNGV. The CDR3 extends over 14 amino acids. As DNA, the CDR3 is TGTGCCAGCAGCTTCAACCGGGACTTGGGTGAGCAGTTCTTC. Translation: CASSFNRDLGEQFF. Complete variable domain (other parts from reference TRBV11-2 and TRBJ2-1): EAGVAQSPRYKIIEKRQSVAFWCNPISGHATLYWYQQILGQGPKLLIQFQNNGVVDDSQLPKDRFSAERLKGVDSTLKIQPAKLEDSAVYLCASSFNRDLGEQFFGPGTRLTVL.

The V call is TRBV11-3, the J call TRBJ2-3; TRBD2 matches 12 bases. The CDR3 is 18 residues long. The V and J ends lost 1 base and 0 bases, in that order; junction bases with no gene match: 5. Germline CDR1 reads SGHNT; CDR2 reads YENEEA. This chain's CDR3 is CASSLGTSGASSTDTQYF. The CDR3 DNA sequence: TGTGCCAGCAGCTTAGGGACTAGCGGGGCGTCTAGCACAGATACGCAGTATTTT.

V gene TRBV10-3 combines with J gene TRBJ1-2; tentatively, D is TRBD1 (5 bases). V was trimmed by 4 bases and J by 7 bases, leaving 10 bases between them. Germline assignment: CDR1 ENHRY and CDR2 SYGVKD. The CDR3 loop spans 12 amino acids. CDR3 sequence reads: CAISGGEFGYTF. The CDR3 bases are TGTGCCATCAGTGGGGGCGAGTTTGGCTACACCTTC.

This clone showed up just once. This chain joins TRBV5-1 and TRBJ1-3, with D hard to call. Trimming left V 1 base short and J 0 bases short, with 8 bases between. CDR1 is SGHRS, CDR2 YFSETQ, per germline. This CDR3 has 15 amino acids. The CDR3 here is CASSLNRFSGNTIYF. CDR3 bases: TGCGCCAGCAGCTTGAACAGATTCTCTGGAAACACCATATATTTT.

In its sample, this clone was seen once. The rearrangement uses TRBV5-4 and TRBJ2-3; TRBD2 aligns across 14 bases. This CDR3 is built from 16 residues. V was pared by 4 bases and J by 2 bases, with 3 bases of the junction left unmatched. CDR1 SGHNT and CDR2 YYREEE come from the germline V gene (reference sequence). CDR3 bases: TGTGCCAGCAGCCCGGGACTAGCGGGGGTCACAGATACGCAGTATTTT. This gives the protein CASSPGLAGVTDTQYF. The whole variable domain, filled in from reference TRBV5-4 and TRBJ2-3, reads ETGVTQSPTHLIKTRGQQVTLRCSSQSGHNTVSWYQQALGQGPQFIFQYYREEENGRGNFPPRFSGLQFPNYSSELNVNALELDDSALYLCASSPGLAGVTDTQYFGPGTRLTVL.

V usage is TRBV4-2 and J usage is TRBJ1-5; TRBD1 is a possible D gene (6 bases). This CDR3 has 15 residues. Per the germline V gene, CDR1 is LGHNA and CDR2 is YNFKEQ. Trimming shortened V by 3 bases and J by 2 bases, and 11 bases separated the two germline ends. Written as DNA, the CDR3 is TGTGCCAGCAGCCAGGCTCGACAGGGCAATCAGCCCCAGCATTTT. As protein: CASSQARQGNQPQHF.

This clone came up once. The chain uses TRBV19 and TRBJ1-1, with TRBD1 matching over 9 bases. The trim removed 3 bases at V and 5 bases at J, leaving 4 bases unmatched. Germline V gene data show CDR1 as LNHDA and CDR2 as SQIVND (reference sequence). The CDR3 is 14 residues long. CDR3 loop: CASSIGTGTTEAFF. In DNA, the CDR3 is TGTGCCAGTAGTATTGGGACAGGGACAACTGAAGCTTTCTTT.

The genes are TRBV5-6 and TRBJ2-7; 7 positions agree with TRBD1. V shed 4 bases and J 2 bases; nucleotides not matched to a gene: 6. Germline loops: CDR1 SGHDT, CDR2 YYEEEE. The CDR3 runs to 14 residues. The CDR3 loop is CASSRTGQAYEQYV. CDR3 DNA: TGTGCCAGCAGCAGAACCGGACAGGCCTACGAGCAGTACGTC.